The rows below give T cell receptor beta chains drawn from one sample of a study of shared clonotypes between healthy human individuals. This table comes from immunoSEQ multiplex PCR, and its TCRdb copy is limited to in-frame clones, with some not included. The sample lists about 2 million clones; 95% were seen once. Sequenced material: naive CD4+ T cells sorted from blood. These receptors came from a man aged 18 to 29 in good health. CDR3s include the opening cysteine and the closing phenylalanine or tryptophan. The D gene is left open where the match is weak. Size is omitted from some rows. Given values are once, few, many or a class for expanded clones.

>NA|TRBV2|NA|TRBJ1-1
CASGQSTEAFF
TGTGCCAGCGGACAGAGCACTGAAGCTTTCTTT
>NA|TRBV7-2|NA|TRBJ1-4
CASSLALGVSEKLFF
TGTGCCAGCAGCTTAGCGTTAGGGGTTAGTGAAAAACTGTTTTTT
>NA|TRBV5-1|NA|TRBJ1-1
CASSTDGLHRQAFF
TGCGCCAGCAGTACTGACGGGCTTCATAGGCAAGCTTTCTTT
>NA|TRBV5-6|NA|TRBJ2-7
CASSSPEVSSYEQYF
TGTGCCAGCAGCTCTCCCGAGGTGAGCTCCTACGAGCAGTACTTC
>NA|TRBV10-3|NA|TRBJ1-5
CAISESVAGSNQPQHF
TGTGCCATCAGTGAGTCGGTGGCAGGTAGCAATCAGCCCCAGCATTTT
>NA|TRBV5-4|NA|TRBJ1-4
CASSFGSTSGEKLFF
TGTGCCAGCAGCTTCGGTAGTACGTCGGGTGAAAAACTGTTTTTT
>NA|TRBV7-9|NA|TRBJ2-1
CASSLGDRSSYNEQFF
TGTGCCAGCAGCTTAGGGGACCGGAGCTCCTACAATGAGCAGTTCTTC
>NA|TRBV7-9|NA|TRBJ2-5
CASSSLPPGQETQYF
TGTGCCAGCAGCTCCCTCCCTCCCGGTCAAGAGACCCAGTACTTC
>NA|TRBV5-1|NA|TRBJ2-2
CASSLDRAAGTGELFF
TGCGCCAGCAGCTTGGACAGGGCGGCTGGCACCGGGGAGCTGTTTTTT
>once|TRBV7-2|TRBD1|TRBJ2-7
CASSMQGAAYEQYF
TGTGCCAGCAGCATGCAGGGGGCCGCCTACGAGCAGTACTTC
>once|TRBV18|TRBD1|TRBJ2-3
CASSERQGATDTQYF
TGTGCCAGCTCAGAGAGACAGGGGGCGACAGATACGCAGTATTTT
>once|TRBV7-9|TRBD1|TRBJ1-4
CASSRETGFTLLFF
TGTGCCAGCAGTCGGGAGACAGGGTTTACTTTGCTGTTTTTT
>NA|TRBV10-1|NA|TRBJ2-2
CASSPGYGELFF
TGCGCCAGCAGTCCAGGGTACGGGGAGCTGTTTTTT
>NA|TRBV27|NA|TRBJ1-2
CASSLRHNYGYTF
TGTGCCAGCAGTCTTCGACATAACTATGGCTACACCTTC
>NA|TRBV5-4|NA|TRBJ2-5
CASSSFTTETQYF
TGTGCCAGCAGCTCCTTTACGACAGAGACCCAGTACTTC
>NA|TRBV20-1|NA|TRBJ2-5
CSPASAETQYF
TGCAGCCCCGCCTCCGCAGAGACCCAGTACTTC
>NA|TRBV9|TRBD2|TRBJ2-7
CASSGAGGLYEQYF
TGTGCCAGCAGTGGTGCGGGAGGTCTTTACGAGCAGTACTTC
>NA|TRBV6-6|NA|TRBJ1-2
CASSYSTFGGLVWYTF
TGTGCCAGCAGTTACTCTACTTTTGGGGGTCTAGTCTGGTACACCTTC
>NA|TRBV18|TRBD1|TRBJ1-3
CASSPDRGVGTIYF
TGTGCCAGCTCACCCGACAGGGGTGTTGGCACCATATATTTT
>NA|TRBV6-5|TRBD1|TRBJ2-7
CASRATGDYEQYF
TGTGCCAGCAGGGCGACAGGGGACTACGAGCAGTACTTC
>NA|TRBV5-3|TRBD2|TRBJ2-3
CARSLAAGGPTDTQYF
TGTGCCAGAAGCTTGGCAGCGGGGGGCCCGACAGATACGCAGTATTTT
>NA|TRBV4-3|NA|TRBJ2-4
CASSQVYLDYPQIEYF
TGCGCCAGCAGCCAAGTGTACCTAGATTACCCCCAAATTGAGTACTTC
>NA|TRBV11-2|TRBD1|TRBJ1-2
CASSDYRGYNYGYTF
TGTGCCAGCAGCGATTACAGGGGATATAACTATGGCTACACCTTC
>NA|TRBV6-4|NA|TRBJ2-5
CASSDEIDVTQYF
TGTGCCAGCAGTGACGAGATAGATGTGACCCAGTACTTC
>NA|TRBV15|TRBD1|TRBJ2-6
CATSGDRVDSGANVLTF
TGTGCCACCAGCGGGGACAGGGTCGACTCTGGGGCCAACGTCCTGACTTTC
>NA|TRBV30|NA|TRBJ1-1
CAWSGGQGTEAFF
TGTGCCTGGAGCGGCGGGCAGGGAACTGAAGCTTTCTTT
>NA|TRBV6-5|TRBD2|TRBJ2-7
CASSKLSGSPYEQYF
TGTGCCAGCAGTAAGCTTAGCGGGAGCCCCTACGAGCAGTACTTC
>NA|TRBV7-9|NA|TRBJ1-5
CASSEQYSNQPQHF
TGTGCCAGCAGCGAACAGTATAGCAATCAGCCCCAGCATTTT
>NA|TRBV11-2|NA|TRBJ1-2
CASSLGEHYGYTF
TGTGCCAGCAGCTTAGGGGAGCACTATGGCTACACCTTC
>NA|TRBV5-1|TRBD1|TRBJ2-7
CASSFQTGGGYEQYF
TGCGCCAGCAGCTTCCAAACAGGGGGCGGTTACGAGCAGTACTTC
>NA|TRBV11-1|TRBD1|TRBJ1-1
CASSPLGQALSTEAFF
TGTGCCAGCAGCCCTCTAGGACAGGCTTTGAGCACTGAAGCTTTCTTT
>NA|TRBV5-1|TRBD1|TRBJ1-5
CASSWGQGGSNQPQHF
TGCGCCAGCAGCTGGGGACAGGGGGGGAGCAATCAGCCCCAGCATTTT
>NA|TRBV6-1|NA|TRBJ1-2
CASREGGVNYGYTF
TGTGCCAGCAGAGAGGGTGGGGTTAACTATGGCTACACCTTC
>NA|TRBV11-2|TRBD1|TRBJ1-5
CASSLQGDQPQHF
TGTGCCAGCAGCCTCCAGGGGGATCAGCCCCAGCATTTT
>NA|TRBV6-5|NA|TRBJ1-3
CASSYADPIGNTIYF
TGTGCCAGCAGTTACGCGGACCCTATCGGAAACACCATATATTTT
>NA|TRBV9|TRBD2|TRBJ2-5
CASSVDWGGETQYF
TGTGCCAGCAGCGTAGACTGGGGGGGAGAGACCCAGTACTTC
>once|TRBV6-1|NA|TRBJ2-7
CASDWGEQYF
TGTGCCAGCGATTGGGGCGAGCAGTACTTC
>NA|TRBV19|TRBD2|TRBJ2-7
CASSPLGRAYEQYF
TGTGCCAGTAGTCCACTTGGGAGGGCCTACGAGCAGTACTTC
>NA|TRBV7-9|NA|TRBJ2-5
CASSLAETQYF
TGTGCCAGCAGCTTGGCGGAGACCCAGTACTTC
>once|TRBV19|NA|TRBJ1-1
CASSPAGMNTEAFF
TGTGCCAGTAGCCCTGCGGGGATGAACACTGAAGCTTTCTTT
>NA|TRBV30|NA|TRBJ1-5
CAWSQGRQPQHF
TGTGCCTGGAGCCAGGGGAGGCAGCCCCAGCATTTT
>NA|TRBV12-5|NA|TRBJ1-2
CASGLVPARVYGYTF
TGTGCTAGTGGTTTGGTACCGGCCAGGGTCTATGGCTACACCTTC
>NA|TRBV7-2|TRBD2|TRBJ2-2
CASSVQTSDTGELFF
TGTGCCAGCAGCGTACAAACTAGCGACACCGGGGAGCTGTTTTTT
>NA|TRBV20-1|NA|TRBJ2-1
CSVRDWEFF
TGCAGTGTGCGGGACTGGGAGTTCTTC
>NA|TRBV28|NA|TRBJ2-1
CASSSRNEQFF
TGTGCCAGCAGTTCCCGAAATGAGCAGTTCTTC
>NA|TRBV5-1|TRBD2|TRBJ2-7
CASSFFSGGYEQYF
TGCGCCAGCAGCTTCTTTAGCGGGGGCTACGAGCAGTACTTC
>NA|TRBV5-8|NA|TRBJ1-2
CASSSIAYGYTF
TGTGCCAGCAGCTCGATCGCCTATGGCTACACCTTC
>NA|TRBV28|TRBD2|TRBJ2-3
CASSPTSAIGTDTQYF
TGTGCCAGCAGTCCCACTAGCGCGATTGGCACAGATACGCAGTATTTT
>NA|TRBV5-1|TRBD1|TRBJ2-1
CASSLDRGGNEQFF
TGCGCCAGCAGCCTCGACAGGGGTGGGAATGAGCAGTTCTTC
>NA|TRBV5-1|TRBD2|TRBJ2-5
CASSSGGLADKETQYF
TGCGCCAGCAGCTCCGGGGGACTAGCGGATAAAGAGACCCAGTACTTC
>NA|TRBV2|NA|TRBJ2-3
CASSVVYSSTDTQYF
TGTGCCAGCAGTGTGGTCTACTCTAGCACAGATACGCAGTATTTT
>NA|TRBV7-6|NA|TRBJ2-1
CASSLVPGDEQFF
TGTGCCAGCAGCTTAGTCCCAGGGGATGAGCAGTTCTTC
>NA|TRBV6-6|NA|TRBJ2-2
CASSTSGYAGELFF
TGTGCCAGCAGTACTTCAGGGTATGCCGGGGAGCTGTTTTTT